The clone carrying this T cell receptor beta chain was seen many times. Its cognate antigen is unknown. The read ends 3 residues early relative to the CDR3; the germline J gene fills the gap. Sequenced by immunoSEQ multiplex PCR; TCRdb stores in-frame clones only, minus some. The sample is made up of about 39,000 clones, none counted only once. This sample is drawn from a study of T cell clonality in common variable immunodeficiency. Study-wide results and limits: Shared TCRbeta clones were fewer between CVID subjects than controls. Fewer deletions and N-nucleotide insertions were reportedly seen in common variable immunodeficiency TCR beta sequences. Compared with healthy controls, CVID subjects showed increased TCRbeta clonality, mostly in about a third.

V shed 5 bases, J shed 7 bases, and the junction held 8 bases outside the gene matches. The CDR3 runs to 15 residues. Germline CDR1 and CDR2: SGHAT and FQNNGV. What was sequenced was peripheral blood mononuclear cells. This clonotype was obtained from a person aged 18 to 75 in good health. The V and J genes are TRBV11-2 and TRBJ2-1; 10 bases are shared with TRBD2. CDR3 bases read: TGTGCCAGCAGCGATTTAGCGGGAGGTTTAAATGAG. Translation: CASSDLAGGLNE. The complete CDR3 sequence is CASSDLAGGLNEQFF. Filled out from reference TRBV11-2 and TRBJ2-1, the complete variable domain reads EAGVAQSPRYKIIEKRQSVAFWCNPISGHATLYWYQQILGQGPKLLIQFQNNGVVDDSQLPKDRFSAERLKGVDSTLKIQPAKLEDSAVYLCASSDLAGGLNEQFFGPGTRLTVL.